A single sample is the source of the 23 T cell receptor beta chains below, sequenced in a study of T cells in Graves' hyperthyroidism and ophthalmopathy. The source material, RNA transcripts, was used to amplify TCR beta CDR3 regions. Primed by the HTBI set, a first-round RT-PCR was run on the TCR CDR3. TCRdb recomputed calls from the multiplex PCR reads with MiXCR, one row per CDR3 protein. This sample yields around 190,000 distinct CDR3 sequences, of which approximately 15% are seen a single time; 25% to 35% belongs to the top ten. Sequences were obtained from blood. The receptor set was obtained from a woman aged 45-60 years with Graves' hyperthyroidism.

This clonotype was seen many times. This chain joins TRBV18 and TRBJ2-7; a possible D gene is TRBD2 (5 bases). The CDR3 runs to 14 residues. With 3 bases removed from V and 2 bases from J, the gap between germline ends came to 11 bases. From germline, CDR1 is KGHSH and CDR2 LQKENI. The CDR3 here is CASSPSVSAYEQYF. The CDR3 DNA sequence: TGTGCCAGCTCACCTAGCGTCTCAGCCTACGAGCAGTACTTC.

The sample holds a few counts of this clonotype. The V and J genes are TRBV7-6 and TRBJ2-7, with 8 bases matching TRBD1. Unmatched junction bases numbered 3, after V lost 4 bases and J lost 1 base. This CDR3 has 14 amino acids. In germline, CDR1 is SGHVS, CDR2 FNYEAQ. In DNA, the CDR3 is TGTGCCAGCAGCTCGACAGGGGCTTCCTACGAGCAGTACTTC. It encodes CASSSTGASYEQYF.

The chain uses TRBV12-3 or TRBV12-4 and TRBJ2-5, with 9 bases lining up with TRBD1. The CDR3 contains 14 residues. The ends lost 5 bases at V and 3 bases at J; junction bases unmatched: 4. The CDR3: CASSPGTGKETQYF. Here the CDR3 DNA reads TGTGCCAGCAGTCCCGGGACAGGGAAAGAGACCCAGTACTTC.

In this sample, this clonotype turned up a few times. The J gene is TRBJ2-1, the V gene TRBV5-1; 11 bases line up with TRBD2. The V segment lost 4 bases and the J segment 8 bases; nucleotides outside the gene matches: 8. Germline values: CDR1 SGHRS, CDR2 YFSETQ. The CDR3 is 15 amino acids. CDR3 DNA: TGCGCCAGCAGCACCACTAGCGGGGGAATCTATGAGCAGTTCTTC. The encoded protein is CASSTTSGGIYEQFF.

The rearrangement joins TRBV6-1 to TRBJ2-2, with 8 positions matching TRBD1. V lost 5 bases and J lost 6; bases outside the gene matches: 5. In germline, CDR1 is MNHNS, CDR2 SASEGT. CDR3 length: 14 amino acids. The CDR3, as DNA: TGTGCCAGCAGTCGAAACAGGGGGGCCGGGGAGCTGTTTTTT. The encoded protein is CASSRNRGAGELFF.

Comment on this clonotype: This may be a read error: a much more frequent sequence differs by one nucleotide. The chain joins TRBV5-1 to TRBJ2-3; D unresolved. Germline V gene data show CDR1 as SGHRS and CDR2 as YFSETQ. The CDR3 runs to 14 residues. Trimming took 4 bases from V and 1 from J, leaving 10 bases between them. The CDR3 region is CASSQDIGTDTQYF. The CDR3 region has the DNA TGCGCCAGCAGCCAAGATATTGGCACAGATACGCAGTATTTT.

The chain links TRBV27 to TRBJ2-7, with D possibly called TRBD1 or TRBD2 (5 bases each). Germline V lookup: CDR1 MNHEY, CDR2 SMNVEV (reference sequence). The CDR3 length is 13 residues. Deletions cut 5 bases from V and 3 bases from J, with 11 bases between. CDR3 DNA: TGTGCCAGCAGTCCGGGACGGGACTACGAGCAGTACTTC. The encoded protein is CASSPGRDYEQYF.

This clonotype showed up many times. CDR3 sequence (DNA): TGTGCCAGCAGTTACTCGGGTGGGGAACGGGAGACCCAGTACTTC. Translating gives CASSYSGGERETQYF. V and J are TRBV6-5 and TRBJ2-5; no definite D call. The CDR3 contains 15 residues. The germline gives CDR1 MNHEY, CDR2 SVGAGI. V lost 0 bases, J lost 5 bases, and 13 bases lay in between.

V is TRBV5-1 and J is TRBJ1-2; a possible D gene is TRBD1 (5 bases). The CDR3 sequence is 15 residues long. CDR1 and CDR2 from the germline V gene are SGHRS and YFSETQ. The V end lost 2 bases, the J end lost 4 bases, and 15 bases lay between the germline ends. CDR3 bases: TGCGCCAGCAGCTTCACCGGGACGGCCTTCTATGGCTACACCTTC. This sequence encodes CASSFTGTAFYGYTF.

This clonotype was counted at least ten times. This chain uses TRBV7-6 with TRBJ2-2; possibly TRBD1 for D (5 bases). Germline CDR1 and CDR2: SGHVS and FNYEAQ. Between the trimmed V and J ends, which lost 5 bases and 6 bases, there was a span of 16 bases. The CDR3 consists of 15 residues. CDR3 residues: CASSPVDSNAGELFF. In nucleotides, the CDR3 is TGTGCCAGCAGCCCCGTCGACAGTAACGCCGGGGAGCTGTTTTTT. Complete variable domain (other parts from reference TRBV7-6 and TRBJ2-2): GAGVSQSPRYKVTKRGQDVALRCDPISGHVSLYWYRQALGQGPEFLTYFNYEAQQDKSGLPNDRFSAERPEGSISTLTIQRTEQRDSAMYRCASSPVDSNAGELFFGEGSRLTVL.

In its sample, this clonotype was seen a few times. The V gene is TRBV24-1, the J gene TRBJ2-5; TRBD2 is a possible D gene (6 bases). The CDR3 extends over 15 amino acids. From germline, CDR1 is KGHDR and CDR2 SFDVKD. V lost 9 bases and J 4 bases, leaving 20 bases between the germline ends. CDR3 DNA sequence: TGTGCCACCGGGACTGGGGACCGTATCGGAGAGACCCAGTACTTC. It translates to CATGTGDRIGETQYF.

This clonotype was detected a few times. The V and J genes are TRBV27 and TRBJ1-1; D unresolved. The CDR3 runs 13 residues. V was shortened by 5 bases and J by 4 bases, with 11 bases between the two germline ends. The germline gives CDR1 MNHEY, CDR2 SMNVEV (reference sequence). The CDR3 spells CASSLLDATEAFF. DNA of the CDR3: TGTGCCAGCAGTCTACTGGACGCCACTGAAGCTTTCTTT.

This clonotype was counted between two and nine times. The chain joins TRBV3-1 to TRBJ2-2; D not certain. Germline V gene sequence: CDR1 LGHDT, CDR2 YNNKEL (reference sequence). This CDR3 is built from 13 residues. V was pared by 4 bases and J by 6 bases, with 9 bases between. The CDR3 nucleotides are TGTGCCAGCAGCCCACTCCGTGCCGGGGAGCTGTTTTTT. Protein: CASSPLRAGELFF.

This clonotype was seen more than once but under ten times. This chain joins TRBV6-5 and TRBJ2-3, with a tentative D call TRBD2 (6 bases). Per the germline V gene, CDR1 is MNHEY and CDR2 is SVGAGI. V was clipped by 3 bases and J by 0 bases, with 10 bases between them. There are 15 residues in the CDR3. CDR3 in amino acids: CASSYRGTSTDTQYF. CDR3 nucleotide sequence: TGTGCCAGCAGTTATAGAGGGACTAGCACAGATACGCAGTATTTT.

This clonotype was counted ten times or more. The chain links TRBV27 to TRBJ2-5, with unresolved D. V lost 5 bases and J lost 2, with 9 bases in between. Germline V lookup: CDR1 MNHEY, CDR2 SMNVEV (reference sequence). There are 13 residues in the CDR3. CDR3 coding DNA: TGTGCCAGCAGTAGGAGTGCGCAAGAGACCCAGTACTTC. Translating it yields CASSRSAQETQYF.

This clonotype was counted many times. This rearrangement joins TRBV28 to TRBJ1-3, with D perhaps TRBD1 (5 bases). V dropped 6 bases and J dropped 0 bases, with 21 bases sitting between them. This CDR3 is built from 18 residues. Germline V gives CDR1 MDHEN, CDR2 SYDVKM. In DNA, the CDR3 is TGTGCCAGCAGCTTCCCGGGACGAGGCATATCCTCTGGAAACACCATATATTTT. Amino acids: CASSFPGRGISSGNTIYF.

This clonotype was observed many times. The chain combines TRBV2 with TRBJ2-2, with 8 nucleotides matching TRBD1. The V and J ends lost 4 bases and 6 bases, in that order; junction bases with no gene match: 10. This CDR3 spans 16 amino acids. Germline V CDR1 and CDR2: SNHLY, FYNNEI. CDR3 nucleotides: TGTGCCAGCAGTGGCAGGGGGCGTGGGCTCGCCGGGGAGCTGTTTTTT. Protein product: CASSGRGRGLAGELFF.

The gene calls are TRBV7-9 and TRBJ2-3; 13 nucleotides match TRBD2. The CDR3 covers 15 residues. The germline gives CDR1 SEHNR, CDR2 FQNEAQ (reference sequence). V was clipped by 5 bases and J by 6 bases; unmatched bases: 5. CDR3 nucleotide sequence: TGTGCCAGCAGCCGCACTAGCGGGGGGGGGGATACGCAGTATTTT. Its protein is CASSRTSGGGDTQYF.

This clonotype came up many times. The rearrangement uses TRBV20-1 and TRBJ1-1, with TRBD1 as a possible D gene (6 bases). CDR3 length: 14 amino acids. V was cut by 3 bases and J by 1 base, with 12 bases left in between. CDR1 and CDR2 from the germline V gene are DFQATT and SNEGSKA (reference sequence). The CDR3, as DNA: TGCAGTGCTAGCCCAGGGGTGGCGAACACTGAAGCTTTCTTT. As protein: CSASPGVANTEAFF.

This clonotype was observed at least ten times. The chain is built from TRBV5-1 and TRBJ2-3; maybe TRBD2 (6 bases). CDR1 and CDR2 (germline): SGHRS, YFSETQ. V dropped 5 bases and J dropped 5 bases, with 6 bases sitting between them. This CDR3 region has 11 residues. The CDR3 spells CASRGGDTQYF. The CDR3 DNA reads as TGCGCCAGCAGGGGGGGAGATACGCAGTATTTT.

V is TRBV5-6 and J is TRBJ2-5; TRBD2 matches 8 bases. From germline, CDR1 is SGHDT and CDR2 YYEEEE. The CDR3 contains 19 residues. V was pared by 3 bases and J by 5 bases, with 21 bases of the junction left unmatched. The CDR3: CASSWRLGLAGRFGETQYF. As DNA, the CDR3 is TGTGCCAGCAGCTGGCGATTAGGACTAGCCGGAAGGTTCGGGGAGACCCAGTACTTC.

This clonotype occurred a few times. This chain joins TRBV4-2 and TRBJ2-2; D remains unclear. The V and J ends lost 3 bases and 11 bases respectively, with 13 bases between them. This CDR3 has 13 residues. Germline V lookup: CDR1 LGHNA, CDR2 YNFKEQ. CDR3 loop: CASSQLHLGELFF. CDR3 bases: TGTGCCAGCAGCCAGTTACACTTAGGAGAGCTGTTTTTT.

This clonotype was found many times. The rearrangement joins TRBV20-1 to TRBJ2-7; D gene unclear. Germline CDR1 DFQATT, CDR2 SNEGSKA (reference sequence). The CDR3 is 13 amino acids. V lost 3 bases, J lost 4 bases, and 13 bases lay in between. The CDR3 DNA follows: TGCAGTGCTAGGTCCCCCCCCGGTTACGAGCAGTACTTC. Protein sequence: CSARSPPGYEQYF.